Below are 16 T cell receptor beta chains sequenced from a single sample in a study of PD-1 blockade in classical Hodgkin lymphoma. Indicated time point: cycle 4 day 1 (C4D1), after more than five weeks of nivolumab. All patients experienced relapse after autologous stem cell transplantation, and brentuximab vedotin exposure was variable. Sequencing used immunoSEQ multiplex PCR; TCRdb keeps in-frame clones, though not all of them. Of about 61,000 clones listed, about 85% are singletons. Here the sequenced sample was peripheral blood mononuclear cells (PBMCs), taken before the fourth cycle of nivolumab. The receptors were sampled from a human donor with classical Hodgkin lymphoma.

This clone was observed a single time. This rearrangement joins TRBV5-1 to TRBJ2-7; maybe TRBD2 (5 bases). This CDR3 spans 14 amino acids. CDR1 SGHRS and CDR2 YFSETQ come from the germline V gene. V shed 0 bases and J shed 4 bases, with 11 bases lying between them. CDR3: CASSLDLARYEQYF. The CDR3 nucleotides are TGCGCCAGCAGCTTGGATTTAGCGAGGTACGAGCAGTACTTC.

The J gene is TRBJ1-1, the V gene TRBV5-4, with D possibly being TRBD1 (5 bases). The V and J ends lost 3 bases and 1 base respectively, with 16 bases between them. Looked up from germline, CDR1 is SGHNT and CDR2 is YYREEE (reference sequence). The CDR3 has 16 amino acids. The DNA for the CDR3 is TGTGCCAGCAGCTGGGGGATATCGAAGGGGAACACTGAAGCTTTCTTT. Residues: CASSWGISKGNTEAFF.

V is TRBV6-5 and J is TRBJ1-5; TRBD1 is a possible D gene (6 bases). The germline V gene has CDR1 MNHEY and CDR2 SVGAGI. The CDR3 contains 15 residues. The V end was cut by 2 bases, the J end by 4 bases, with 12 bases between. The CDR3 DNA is TGTGCCAGCAGTTACGAGGGGGGAAGAAATCAGCCCCAGCATTTT. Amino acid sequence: CASSYEGGRNQPQHF.

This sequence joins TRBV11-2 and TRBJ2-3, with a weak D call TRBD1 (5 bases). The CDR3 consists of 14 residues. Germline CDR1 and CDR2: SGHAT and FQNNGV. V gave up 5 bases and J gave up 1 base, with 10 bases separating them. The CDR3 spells CASSGPRGTDTQYF. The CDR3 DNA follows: TGTGCCAGCAGCGGCCCCAGGGGCACAGATACGCAGTATTTT.

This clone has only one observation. CDR3 nucleotide sequence: TGCGCCAGCAGCTTGGACAGACTCACAGATACGCAGTATTTT. It translates to CASSLDRLTDTQYF. The genes are TRBV5-1 and TRBJ2-3; D is unclear. The germline V and J ends were trimmed by 0 bases and 2 bases, with 7 bases remaining between them. CDR3 length equals 14 residues. Germline V lookup: CDR1 SGHRS, CDR2 YFSETQ.

The CDR3 nucleotides read TGCGCCAGCAGCTTCGCAGGGGAAGAAAAACTGTTTTTT. It codes for CASSFAGEEKLFF. The chain couples TRBV5-1 to TRBJ1-4; a weak D match, TRBD1 (6 bases). Per the germline V gene, CDR1 is SGHRS and CDR2 is YFSETQ. The CDR3 is 13 amino acids. The germline V and J ends were trimmed by 2 bases and 8 bases, with 10 bases remaining between them.

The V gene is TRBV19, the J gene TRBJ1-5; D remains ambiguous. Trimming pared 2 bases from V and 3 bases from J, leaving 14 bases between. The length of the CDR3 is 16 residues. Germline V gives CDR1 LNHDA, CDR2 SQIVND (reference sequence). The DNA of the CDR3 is TGTGCCAGTAGTATACACTCCCGCAGTCTCAATCAGCCCCAGCATTTT. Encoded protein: CASSIHSRSLNQPQHF.

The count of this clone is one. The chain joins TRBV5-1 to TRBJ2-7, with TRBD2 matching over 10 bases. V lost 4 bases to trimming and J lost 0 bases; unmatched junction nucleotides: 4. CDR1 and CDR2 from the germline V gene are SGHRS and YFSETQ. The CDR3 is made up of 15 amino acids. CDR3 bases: TGCGCCAGCAGCGTCACTAGCGGGGCCTCCTACGAGCAGTACTTC. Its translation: CASSVTSGASYEQYF.

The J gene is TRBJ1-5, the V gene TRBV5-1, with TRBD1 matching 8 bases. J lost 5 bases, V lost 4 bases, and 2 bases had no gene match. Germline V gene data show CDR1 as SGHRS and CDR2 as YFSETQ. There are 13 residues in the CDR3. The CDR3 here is CASSETGDQPQHF. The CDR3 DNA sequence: TGCGCCAGCAGCGAGACAGGGGATCAGCCCCAGCATTTT.

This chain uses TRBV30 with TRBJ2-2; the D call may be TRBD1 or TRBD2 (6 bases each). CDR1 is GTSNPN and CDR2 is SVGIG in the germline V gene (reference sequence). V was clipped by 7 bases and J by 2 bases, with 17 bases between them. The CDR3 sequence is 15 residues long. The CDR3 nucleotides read TGTGCCTCCCCTCTGGAGGGGGGTAACACCGGGGAGCTGTTTTTT. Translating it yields CASPLEGGNTGELFF. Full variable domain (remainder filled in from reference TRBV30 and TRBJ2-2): SQTIHQWPATLVQPVGSPLSLECTVEGTSNPNLYWYRQAAGRGLQLLFYSVGIGQISSEVPQNLSASRPQDRQFILSSKKLLLSDSGFYLCASPLEGGNTGELFFGEGSRLTVL.

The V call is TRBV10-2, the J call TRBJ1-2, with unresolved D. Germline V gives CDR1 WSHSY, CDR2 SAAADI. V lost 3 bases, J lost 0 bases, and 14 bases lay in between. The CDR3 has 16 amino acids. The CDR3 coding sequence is TGCGCCAGCAGTGAAGTTTTGAGGAGTCCTAACTATGGCTACACCTTC. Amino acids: CASSEVLRSPNYGYTF.

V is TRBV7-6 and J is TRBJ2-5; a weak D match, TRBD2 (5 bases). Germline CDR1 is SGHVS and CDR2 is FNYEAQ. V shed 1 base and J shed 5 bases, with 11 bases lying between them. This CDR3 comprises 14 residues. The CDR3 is CASSLGTSTETQYF. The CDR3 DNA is TGTGCCAGCAGCTTAGGCACTAGTACGGAGACCCAGTACTTC. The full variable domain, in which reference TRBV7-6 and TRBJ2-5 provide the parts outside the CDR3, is GAGVSQSPRYKVTKRGQDVALRCDPISGHVSLYWYRQALGQGPEFLTYFNYEAQQDKSGLPNDRFSAERPEGSISTLTIQRTEQRDSAMYRCASSLGTSTETQYFGPGTRLLVL.

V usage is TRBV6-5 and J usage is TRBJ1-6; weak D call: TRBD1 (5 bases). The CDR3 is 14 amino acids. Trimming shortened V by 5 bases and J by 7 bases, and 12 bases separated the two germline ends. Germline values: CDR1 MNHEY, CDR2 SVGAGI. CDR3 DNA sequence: TGTGCCAGCAGTGGGGGACCTAGAAATTCACCCCTCCACTTT. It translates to CASSGGPRNSPLHF.

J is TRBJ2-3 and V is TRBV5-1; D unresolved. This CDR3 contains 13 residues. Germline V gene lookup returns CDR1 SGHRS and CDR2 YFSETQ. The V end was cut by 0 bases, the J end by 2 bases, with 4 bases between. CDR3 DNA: TGCGCCAGCAGCTTGGGCCTCACAGATACGCAGTATTTT. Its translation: CASSLGLTDTQYF.

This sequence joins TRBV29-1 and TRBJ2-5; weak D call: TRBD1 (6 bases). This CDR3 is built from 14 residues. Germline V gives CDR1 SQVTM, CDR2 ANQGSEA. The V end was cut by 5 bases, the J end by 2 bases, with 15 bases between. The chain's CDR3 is CSVHNPGEQETQYF. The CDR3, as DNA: TGCAGCGTTCACAACCCAGGGGAACAAGAGACCCAGTACTTC.

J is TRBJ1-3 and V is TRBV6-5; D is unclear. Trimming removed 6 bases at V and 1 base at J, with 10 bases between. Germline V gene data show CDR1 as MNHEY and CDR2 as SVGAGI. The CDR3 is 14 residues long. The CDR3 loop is CASSPPGSGNTIYF. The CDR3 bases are TGTGCCAGCAGCCCGCCTGGTTCTGGAAACACCATATATTTT.